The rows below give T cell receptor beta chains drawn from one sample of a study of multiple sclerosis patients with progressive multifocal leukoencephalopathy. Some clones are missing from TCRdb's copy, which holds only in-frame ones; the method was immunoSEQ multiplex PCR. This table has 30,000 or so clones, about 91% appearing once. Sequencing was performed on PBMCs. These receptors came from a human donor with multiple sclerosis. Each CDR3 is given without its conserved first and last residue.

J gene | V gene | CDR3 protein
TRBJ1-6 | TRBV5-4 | ASSSGDRWNSPLH
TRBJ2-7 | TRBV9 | ASSTGTSGSYEQY
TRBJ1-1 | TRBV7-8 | ASSLERLGAEAF
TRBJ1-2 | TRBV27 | ASSPGQEKGNYGYT
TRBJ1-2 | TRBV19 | ATLPVGPGINYGYT
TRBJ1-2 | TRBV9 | ASSFTGTGNYGYT
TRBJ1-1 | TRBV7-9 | ASSFDRGSTEAF
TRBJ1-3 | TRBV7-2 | ASSLVSSGNTIY
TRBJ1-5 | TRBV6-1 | ASSETRWDQPQH
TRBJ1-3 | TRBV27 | ASSLDRGHTIY
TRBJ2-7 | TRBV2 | ASKSGHEGTSKYEQY
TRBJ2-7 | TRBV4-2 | ASSQDLGQVYEQY
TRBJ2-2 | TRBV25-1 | ASNQREFGELF
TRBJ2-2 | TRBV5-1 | ASSSRSAGTTGELF
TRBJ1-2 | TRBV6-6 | ASSTGDYGYT
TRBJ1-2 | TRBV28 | ASSFRYGSNYGYT
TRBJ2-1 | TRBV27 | ASTPRTKSNEQF
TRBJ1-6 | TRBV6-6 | ASSYPPGLVSPLH
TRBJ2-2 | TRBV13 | ASSPLLGLAGGPTGELF
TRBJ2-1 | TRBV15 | ATSRDEAGGPHNEQF
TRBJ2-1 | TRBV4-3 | ASSQGLAGNNEQF
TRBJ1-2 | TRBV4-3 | ASSPDGQGYGYT
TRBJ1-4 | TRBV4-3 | ASSQGGGGAEKLF
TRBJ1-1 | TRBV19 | ASSIVSGTGSNTEAF